The next 13 T cell receptor beta chains were all read from a single sample in a study of blood T cell repertoires in COVID-19. Clones were read by immunoSEQ multiplex PCR, and TCRdb kept only the in-frame ones, dropping some. The sample carries around 41,000 clones, 85% to 95% recorded once. The sample consisted of peripheral blood. The source is a human donor in a cohort sampled during active COVID-19.

This clone came up a few times. The chain joins TRBV6-5 to TRBJ1-1; possible D gene TRBD1, 5 bases. Per germline, CDR1 MNHEY and CDR2 SVGAGI. With 6 bases removed from V and 4 bases from J, the gap between germline ends came to 15 bases. The CDR3 runs 14 residues. CDR3 DNA: TGTGCCAGCAGACTGGGGGGGAGGGGCACTGAAGCTTTCTTT. Translating it yields CASRLGGRGTEAFF.

This chain joins TRBV6-5 and TRBJ2-2; tentatively, D is TRBD2 (6 bases). The CDR3 extends over 15 amino acids. Trimming removed 5 bases from V and 5 bases from J, with 15 bases in between. Germline V gene data show CDR1 as MNHEY and CDR2 as SVGAGI. The CDR3 DNA follows: TGTGCCAGCAGTAGAGGGGAGGTGAGGACCGGGGAGCTGTTTTTT. Translating it yields CASSRGEVRTGELFF.

The chain employs TRBV5-1 and TRBJ1-6, with D possibly being TRBD1 (6 bases). Trimming removed 4 bases from V and 2 bases from J, with 13 bases in between. This CDR3 has 16 residues. CDR1 and CDR2 (germline): SGHRS, YFSETQ. CDR3 DNA: TGCGCCAGCAGCGCGGACAGTCGGGCCTATAATTCACCCCTCCACTTT. Translation: CASSADSRAYNSPLHF. Combining the CDR3 with reference TRBV5-1 and TRBJ1-6 gives the whole variable domain KAGVTQTPRYLIKTRGQQVTLSCSPISGHRSVSWYQQTPGQGLQFLFEYFSETQRNKGNFPGRFSGRQFSNSRSEMNVSTLELGDSALYLCASSADSRAYNSPLHFGNGTRLTVT.

This chain uses TRBV4-2 with TRBJ2-7; 12 positions agree with TRBD2. Trimming removed 3 bases from V and 5 bases from J; junction bases left unmatched: 5. CDR3 length equals 15 residues. The germline V gene has CDR1 LGHNA and CDR2 YNFKEQ. The CDR3, as DNA: TGTGCCAGCAGCCAGGAACTAGCGGGAGGTCACGAGCAGTACTTC. Protein: CASSQELAGGHEQYF.

The sample holds one count of this clone. The J gene is TRBJ1-3, the V gene TRBV27; TRBD1 matches at 8 bases. Germline values: CDR1 MNHEY, CDR2 SMNVEV (reference sequence). V lost 4 bases to trimming and J lost 4 bases; unmatched junction nucleotides: 15. The CDR3 extends over 18 amino acids. The CDR3 loop reads CASSSTWGQGAEGNTIYF. Written as DNA, the CDR3 is TGTGCCAGCAGTTCTACATGGGGCCAGGGGGCGGAAGGAAACACCATATATTTT.

The rearrangement uses TRBV28 and TRBJ1-1; 7 bases line up with TRBD1. V trimming: 3 bases; J trimming: 4 bases; junction bases outside the gene matches: 11. The CDR3 covers 16 residues. The germline CDR1 and CDR2 sequences are MDHEN and SYDVKM. The CDR3 DNA reads TGTGCCAGCAGTTTCCCGCAGGGGGAGGATGTCACTGAAGCTTTCTTT. This encodes CASSFPQGEDVTEAFF.

V usage is TRBV5-1 and J usage is TRBJ2-7; tentative D call: TRBD1 (5 bases). The germline V gene encodes CDR1 SGHRS and CDR2 YFSETQ. CDR3 size: 14 residues. The germline V and J ends were trimmed by 2 bases and 2 bases, with 11 bases remaining between them. As DNA, the CDR3 is TGCGCCAGCAGCTTAGGGGATTACCCCTACGAGCAGTACTTC. Amino acid sequence: CASSLGDYPYEQYF. The complete variable domain, with remaining parts taken from reference TRBV5-1 and TRBJ2-7, reads KAGVTQTPRYLIKTRGQQVTLSCSPISGHRSVSWYQQTPGQGLQFLFEYFSETQRNKGNFPGRFSGRQFSNSRSEMNVSTLELGDSALYLCASSLGDYPYEQYFGPGTRLTVT.

With regard to this clone: The junction and the germline gene differ at one end; a read error may be behind it. The J gene is TRBJ2-3, the V gene TRBV3-1 (or the pseudogene TRBV3-2), with 12 nucleotides matching TRBD2. There are 22 residues in the CDR3. Per germline, CDR1 LGHDT and CDR2 YNNKEL (reference sequence). This chain's CDR3 is CPSSLGQTGGVTSGGLGDTQYF. CDR3 in DNA: TGTCCCAGCAGCCTAGGACAAACGGGCGGGGTAACTAGCGGGGGGTTAGGGGATACGCAGTATTTT.

V is TRBV4-2 and J is TRBJ1-2, with 9 positions matching TRBD1. The CDR3 is made up of 15 amino acids. V was clipped by 0 bases and J by 7 bases; unmatched bases: 6. Germline V gene sequence: CDR1 LGHNA, CDR2 YNFKEQ. CDR3 DNA sequence: TGTGCCAGCAGCCAAGAGGGGACAGGGACACTTGGCTACACCTTC. Translating gives CASSQEGTGTLGYTF.

CDR3 DNA: TGCGCCAGCAGCCCGAGTACCCTGAACACTGAAGCTTTCTTT. This codes for CASSPSTLNTEAFF. The chain carries TRBV4-3 and TRBJ1-1; D is ambiguous. Germline lookup yields CDR1 LGHNA and CDR2 YSLEER. Trimming cost V 4 bases and J 0 bases, with 9 bases left between them. The CDR3 is made up of 14 amino acids.

The chain carries TRBV3-1 (or the pseudogene TRBV3-2) and TRBJ2-1; 9 bases are shared with TRBD2. Germline CDR1 is LGHDT and CDR2 is YNNKEL (reference sequence). The CDR3 has 19 amino acids. The V and J ends lost 0 bases and 4 bases, in that order; junction bases with no gene match: 13. CDR3 bases: TGTGCCAGCAGCCAAGATGTGCCTAGCGGGGCTAGACTTTACAATGAGCAGTTCTTC. Amino acid sequence: CASSQDVPSGARLYNEQFF.

The CDR3 loop reads CASGRGGGLTQPQHF. Written as DNA, the CDR3 is TGTGCTAGTGGACGTGGCGGGGGGCTCACTCAGCCCCAGCATTTT. The rearrangement links TRBV12-5 to TRBJ1-5, with D possibly being TRBD1 (6 bases). The CDR3 runs 15 residues. Between the trimmed V and J ends, which lost 6 bases and 6 bases, there was a span of 18 bases. In germline, CDR1 is LGHNT, CDR2 FRNRAP.

This clone was detected a few times. This sequence joins TRBV19 and TRBJ2-1; TRBD2 matches at 12 bases. This CDR3 spans 18 amino acids. V lost 7 bases to trimming and J lost 5 bases; unmatched junction nucleotides: 15. Germline V gene data show CDR1 as LNHDA and CDR2 as SQIVND (reference sequence). CDR3 coding DNA: TGTGCCAGTAACTGGGGGTTGGCTAGCGGGAGGGATGACAATGAGCAGTTCTTC. Protein sequence: CASNWGLASGRDDNEQFF.